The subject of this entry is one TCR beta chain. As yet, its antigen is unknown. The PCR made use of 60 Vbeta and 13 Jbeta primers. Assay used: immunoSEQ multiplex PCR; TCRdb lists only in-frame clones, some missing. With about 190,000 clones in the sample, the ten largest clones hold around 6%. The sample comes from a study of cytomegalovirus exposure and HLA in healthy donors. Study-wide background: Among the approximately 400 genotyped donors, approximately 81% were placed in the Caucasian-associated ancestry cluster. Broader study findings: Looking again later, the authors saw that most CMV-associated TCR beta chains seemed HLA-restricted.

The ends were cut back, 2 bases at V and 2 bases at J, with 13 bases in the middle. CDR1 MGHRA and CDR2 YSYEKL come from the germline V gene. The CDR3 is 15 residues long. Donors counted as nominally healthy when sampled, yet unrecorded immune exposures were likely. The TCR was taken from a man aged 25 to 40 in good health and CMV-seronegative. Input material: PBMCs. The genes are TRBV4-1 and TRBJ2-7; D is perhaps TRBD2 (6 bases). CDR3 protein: CASSQSSVQTYEQYF. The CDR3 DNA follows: TGCGCCAGCAGCCAATCTAGCGTACAAACCTACGAGCAGTACTTC.